Ten or more counts support the clone carrying this TCR beta chain. The CDR3 loop spans 13 amino acids. V gave up 2 bases and J gave up 1 base, with 8 bases separating them. The V gene's germline CDR1 is DFQATT and CDR2 SNEGSKA (reference sequence). These data originate in a study of neurological immune-mediated disorders. TCRdb ran MiXCR on the 5' RACE reads and lists one entry per CDR3 protein. The sample includes around 66,000 distinct CDR3 sequences, 4.8% seen only once; the top ten take 2.2%. The rearrangement links TRBV20-1 to TRBJ1-1; D unclear. The receptor's source is a woman aged 70-85 years with multiple sclerosis. Sequencing was done on a sample of PBMCs. CDR3 in amino acids: CSARPQPNTEAFF. In nucleotides, the CDR3 is TGCAGTGCTAGACCCCAGCCGAACACTGAAGCTTTCTTT.